This TCR beta chain was captured in a study of cytotoxic CD8 clonotypes in ibrutinib-treated CLL. The study's findings and limits: A rise in clonality was seen at ibrutinib response, and a fall back toward baseline was seen at progression. Public clonotypes, rarely seen, contracted or held steady on treatment.

Data came from immunoSEQ multiplex PCR; TCRdb stores just in-frame clones and leaves some out. This table has some 81,000 clones, around 79% appearing once. The CDR3 runs 18 residues. V gave up 0 bases and J gave up 3 bases; unmatched junction bases: 11. Germline lookup yields CDR1 SGHRS and CDR2 YFSETQ. To note about this clone: What it binds is unknown. Other DNA sequences of this sample code for an identical CDR3.

J is TRBJ1-1 and V is TRBV5-1, with 10 bases lining up with TRBD1. The receptor comes from a human donor with chronic lymphocytic leukemia. The source material was PBMCs, sampled after 12 months of ibrutinib treatment. CDR3 residues: CASSLGRDRGQGDTEAFF. The CDR3 DNA reads TGCGCCAGCAGCTTGGGTCGGGACAGGGGTCAGGGGGACACTGAAGCTTTCTTT.